This TCR beta chain was sequenced during a study of vaccination effects on CD4 cells after COVID-19. About the study: A couple of convalescent patients each provided a sample, at 16 days and at one week before vaccination. General study results and limits: After vaccination, at late timepoints, clones induced by infection and by vaccine contracted markedly.

Germline assignment: CDR1 SGHTA and CDR2 FQGNSA. This CDR3 spans 14 amino acids. V was trimmed by 0 bases and J by 5 bases, leaving 11 bases between them. On this clone itself: The antigen is not known.

The protocol was immunoSEQ multiplex PCR, while the TCRdb copy is restricted to in-frame clones and leaves out a portion. The sample holds 30,000 to 40,000 clones, 73% seen once. ViraFEST expansion of antigen-specific CD4+ T cells with viral peptide pools preceded sequencing. It was after approximately 11 days of culture that CD4+ T cells were isolated. PCR-confirmed SARS-CoV-2 infection occurred in the person between March and December 2020. Supplemented with around 9.8 IU/ml IL-2 and 9.5 to 10 ug/ml peptides, around 2 million PBMC per well were kept in culture. This specimen consisted of CD4+ T cells from PBMCs cultured with a peptide pool, obtained before COVID-19 vaccination. The chain links TRBV7-2 to TRBJ2-7; D unresolved. The sequence came from a human donor who had a prior SARS-CoV-2 infection. In DNA form, the CDR3 reads TGTGCCAGCAGCTTAGCAGGGTGGGGAAACGAGCAGTACTTC. As protein: CASSLAGWGNEQYF.